A selection of T cell receptor beta chains follows, all from one sample in a study of T-cell reconstitution after alpha-beta-depleted transplantation in children. TCRdb re-called the PCR reads with MiXCR, one entry per CDR3 protein. The sample yields around 190,000 distinct CDR3 sequences, under 8.5% seen once. Source: PBMCs, taken before TCRalphabeta/CD19-depleted stem cell transplant. These receptors all stem from a boy aged 2 to 10 with acute lymphoblastic leukemia, due to receive a stem cell transplant. Each CDR3 is given with its conserved first and last residue. The order of the fields is V gene, D gene, J gene, clone size, CDR3 protein, CDR3 DNA. A D gene is named only where the DNA matches it firmly. Clone size is not always given. Where it is, it says once, few, many or a class for expanded clones.

TRBV4-2	TRBD1	TRBJ1-2	few	CASSPWTGGGNYGYTF	TGTGCCAGCAGCCCATGGACAGGGGGCGGCAACTATGGCTACACCTTC
TRBV29-1	-	TRBJ2-3	many	CSAWKTDTQYF	TGCAGCGCTTGGAAGACAGATACGCAGTATTTT
TRBV4-2	TRBD2	TRBJ2-3	many	CASSQDALLSVREGTDTQYF	TGTGCCAGCAGCCAAGATGCCCTACTCTCCGTACGGGAGGGAACAGATACGCAGTATTTT
TRBV20-1	TRBD2	TRBJ2-7	-	CSAVSREVPTGVSYEQYF	TGCAGTGCTGTCTCACGGGAGGTCCCCACGGGGGTTTCCTACGAGCAGTACTTC
TRBV10-3	-	TRBJ2-1	many	CAISELEGAFYEQFF	TGTGCCATCAGTGAGTTGGAGGGGGCGTTTTATGAGCAGTTCTTC
TRBV28	-	TRBJ2-7	many	CASSLSAGYYEQYF	TGTGCCAGCTCCCTCTCGGCCGGATACTACGAGCAGTACTTC
TRBV10-2	-	TRBJ2-3	-	CASSPKGNTQYF	TGCGCCAGCAGCCCGAAGGGGAATACGCAGTATTTT
TRBV30	-	TRBJ1-1	few	CAWSPGGNTEAFF	TGTGCCTGGAGCCCCGGGGGGAACACTGAAGCTTTCTTT
TRBV6-2/TRBV6-3	-	TRBJ2-3	few	CASSPGGSSTDTQYF	TGTGCCAGCAGTCCCGGCGGCTCCAGCACAGATACGCAGTATTTT
TRBV7-6	TRBD1	TRBJ1-5	few	CASSLGGGGGQPQHF	TGTGCCAGCAGCTTAGGAGGGGGCGGCGGGCAGCCCCAGCATTTT
TRBV15	-	TRBJ1-5	-	CATKKSPDYSNQPQHF	TGTGCCACCAAGAAGTCCCCCGACTATAGCAATCAGCCCCAGCATTTT
TRBV12-3/TRBV12-4	TRBD2	TRBJ2-3	many	CASSPLAGGITDTQYF	TGTGCCAGCAGTCCACTAGCGGGGGGGATCACAGATACGCAGTATTTT
TRBV5-1	-	TRBJ2-3	few	CASSSVASTSADTQYF	TGCGCCAGCAGCTCTGTGGCCTCAACGTCCGCAGATACGCAGTATTTT
TRBV6-2/TRBV6-3	-	TRBJ2-1	many	CASSYSIRNEQFF	TGTGCCAGCAGTTACTCGATTCGAAATGAGCAGTTCTTC
TRBV20-1	TRBD2	TRBJ2-7	-	CSARDLRTGGYEQYF	TGCAGTGCTAGAGATCTACGGACGGGGGGTTACGAGCAGTACTTC
TRBV28	-	TRBJ1-5	-	CASSTSMNQPQHF	TGTGCCAGCAGCACATCAATGAATCAGCCCCAGCATTTT
TRBV27	-	TRBJ2-1	many	CASSLFLGSGWNEQFF	TGTGCCAGCAGTTTATTCCTAGGGTCGGGGTGGAATGAGCAGTTCTTC
TRBV10-2	TRBD2	TRBJ2-2	many	CATRTSGASGTGELFF	TGCGCCACCAGGACTAGCGGGGCCTCGGGGACCGGGGAGCTGTTTTTT
TRBV7-2	TRBD1	TRBJ2-2	-	CASSLIGQGITGELFF	TGTGCCAGCAGCTTAATAGGACAGGGAATCACCGGGGAGCTGTTTTTT
TRBV5-1	-	TRBJ2-7	many	CASSSDAHSYEQYF	TGCGCCAGCAGCTCGGACGCTCACTCCTACGAGCAGTACTTC
TRBV10-3	-	TRBJ2-6	many	CAISPTVTGANVLTF	TGTGCCATCAGCCCGACAGTAACTGGGGCCAACGTCCTGACTTTC
TRBV28	TRBD1	TRBJ1-2	few	CASSGTGASYGYTF	TGTGCCAGCAGCGGGACAGGGGCTTCCTATGGCTACACCTTC
TRBV7-8	-	TRBJ1-5	many	CASSLLRDTNQPQHF	TGTGCCAGCAGCCTACTCCGGGACACCAATCAGCCCCAGCATTTT
TRBV12-3/TRBV12-4	-	TRBJ2-5	-	CASSLFSSSETQYF	TGTGCCAGCAGTTTATTTTCTAGCAGTGAGACCCAGTACTTC
TRBV20-1	-	TRBJ1-2	many	CSGDQAENYGYTF	TGCAGTGGAGACCAGGCGGAGAACTATGGCTACACCTTC
TRBV5-1	TRBD2	TRBJ2-1	many	CASSWTSGSYEQFF	TGCGCCAGCAGCTGGACTAGCGGGAGTTATGAGCAGTTCTTC